One sample yielded the 16 T cell receptor beta chains listed below, sequenced in a study of OX40 agonist ivuxolimab in advanced cancers. Here immunoSEQ multiplex PCR was the method, and the copy in TCRdb shows in-frame clones only, minus some. Of 35,000 to 45,000 clones in the sample, around 89% are singletons; the top ten hold 4.7%. The specimen was CD4+ or CD8+ T cells sorted from blood, collected in a trial of the OX40 agonist ivuxolimab. The receptors here all came from an adult with an advanced solid tumor such as melanoma, head and neck, liver or kidney cancer.

A note on this clone: Its ends do not fully match the called genes, so a read error is possible. This chain joins TRBV20-1 and TRBJ1-4; D ambiguous. The germline gives CDR1 DFQATT, CDR2 SNEGSKA (reference sequence). The CDR3 is 11 amino acids. CDR3: CSARKDFGVLF. The DNA for the CDR3 is TGCAGTGCCAGGAAAGATTTTGGGGTGCTTTTT.

This chain joins TRBV6-5 and TRBJ2-5, with TRBD2 identical over 9 bases. Germline trimming cut 1 base from V and 3 bases from J; bases unmatched to any gene: 6. Germline CDR1 MNHEY, CDR2 SVGAGI. This CDR3 region has 16 residues. The CDR3 DNA reads as TGTGCCAGCAGTTACTTTAGCGGGGGCAGGAAAGAGACCCAGTACTTC. Amino acid sequence: CASSYFSGGRKETQYF.

Here the CDR3 DNA reads TGTGCCAGCAGTGTTGCAGGGGGCATGTTGACCCAGTACTTC. It is translated as CASSVAGGMLTQYF. V is TRBV2 and J is TRBJ2-5; 8 nucleotides align to TRBD1. Per the germline V gene, CDR1 is SNHLY and CDR2 is FYNNEI. CDR3 length equals 14 residues. J gave up 7 bases and V 4 bases, and 8 bases lay outside the gene matches.

The rearrangement joins TRBV7-9 to TRBJ2-1; TRBD2 matches at 9 bases. V lost 6 bases, J lost 7 bases, and 4 bases stayed unmatched. This CDR3 spans 13 amino acids. The V gene's germline CDR1 is SEHNR and CDR2 FQNEAQ (reference sequence). This CDR3 reads CASRASGANEQFF. DNA for the CDR3: TGTGCCAGCAGGGCTAGCGGGGCGAATGAGCAGTTCTTC.

The rearrangement uses TRBV28 and TRBJ1-1, with 10 bases identical to TRBD1. The ends lost 7 bases at V and 6 bases at J; junction bases unmatched: 11. This CDR3 comprises 15 residues. Looked up from germline, CDR1 is MDHEN and CDR2 is SYDVKM. The CDR3 spells CASNWGTGVSAEAFF. For the CDR3, the DNA is TGTGCCAGCAATTGGGGGACAGGGGTATCGGCTGAAGCTTTCTTT.

V gene TRBV4-3 combines with J gene TRBJ1-2, with 9 bases lining up with TRBD1. Looked up from germline, CDR1 is LGHNA and CDR2 is YSLEER. Trimming cost V 4 bases and J 5 bases; bases outside gene matches: 14. The length of the CDR3 is 17 residues. The CDR3 is CASSPDSTTGGIYGYTF. CDR3 nucleotides: TGCGCCAGCAGCCCCGATTCCACTACAGGGGGCATTTATGGCTACACCTTC.

The J gene is TRBJ1-1, the V gene TRBV19; no clear D. Germline CDR1 reads LNHDA; CDR2 reads SQIVND (reference sequence). V dropped 5 bases and J dropped 10 bases, with 11 bases sitting between them. CDR3 length: 11 residues. The CDR3 sequence is CASSFRDLAFF. The CDR3 region has the DNA TGTGCCAGTAGTTTCCGAGACTTAGCTTTCTTT.

About this clone: Other DNA sequences in the sample encode the same CDR3. The chain is built from TRBV2 and TRBJ2-3; D is ambiguous. CDR3 length: 13 residues. Germline V lookup: CDR1 SNHLY, CDR2 FYNNEI. V shed 4 bases and J shed 2 bases, with 7 bases lying between them. Written as DNA, the CDR3 is TGTGCCAGCAGTGTATCCTTCACAGATACGCAGTATTTT. Protein sequence: CASSVSFTDTQYF. Full variable domain (outside the CDR3, taken from reference TRBV2 and TRBJ2-3): EPEVTQTPSHQVTQMGQEVILRCVPISNHLYFYWYRQILGQKVEFLVSFYNNEISEKSEIFDDQFSVERPDGSNFTLKIRSTKLEDSAMYFCASSVSFTDTQYFGPGTRLTVL.

The rearrangement links TRBV28 to TRBJ1-1; 8 nucleotides line up with TRBD1. The CDR3 extends over 14 amino acids. Per germline, CDR1 MDHEN and CDR2 SYDVKM. Trimming removed 5 bases from V and 6 bases from J; junction bases left unmatched: 8. CDR3: CASSPHQGASEAFF. CDR3 coding DNA: TGTGCCAGCAGTCCCCATCAGGGGGCATCTGAAGCTTTCTTT.

This chain links TRBV7-3 with TRBJ2-6; D not resolved. The germline V and J ends were trimmed by 2 bases and 0 bases, with 8 bases remaining between them. This CDR3 is 16 amino acids long. Germline CDR1 and CDR2: SGHTA and FQGTGA. This CDR3 reads CASSLGPSSGANVLTF. CDR3 nucleotide sequence: TGTGCCAGCAGCTTAGGGCCGAGCTCTGGGGCCAACGTCCTGACTTTC. Together with reference TRBV7-3 and TRBJ2-6, the CDR3 gives the full variable domain: GAGVSQTPSNKVTEKGKYVELRCDPISGHTALYWYRQSLGQGPEFLIYFQGTGAADDSGLPNDRFFAVRPEGSVSTLKIQRTERGDSAVYLCASSLGPSSGANVLTFGAGSRLTVL.

The V and J genes are TRBV30 and TRBJ2-3; no clear D. Germline V gene lookup returns CDR1 GTSNPN and CDR2 SVGIG (reference sequence). The CDR3 loop spans 15 amino acids. Trimming removed 0 bases at V and 0 bases at J, with 10 bases between. The CDR3 DNA is TGTGCCTGGAGTGTTAAGGCAGCTAGCACAGATACGCAGTATTTT. Amino acid sequence: CAWSVKAASTDTQYF.

V is TRBV5-6 and J is TRBJ1-2, with D perhaps matching TRBD1 (5 bases). The CDR3 is 13 amino acids. V was cut by 0 bases and J by 8 bases, with 11 bases left in between. Germline V gene lookup returns CDR1 SGHDT and CDR2 YYEEEE. The CDR3 DNA reads as TGTGCCAGCAGCTTGGTGGGAGGGGACGGCTACACCTTC. It translates to CASSLVGGDGYTF.

V and J are TRBV5-1 and TRBJ2-5; 7 bases fit TRBD1. Per the germline V gene, CDR1 is SGHRS and CDR2 is YFSETQ. CDR3 length: 14 amino acids. V lost 3 bases and J lost 5; bases outside the gene matches: 7. This CDR3 reads CASSSRQGEETQYF. CDR3 coding DNA: TGCGCCAGCAGCTCCCGACAGGGTGAGGAGACCCAGTACTTC. Using reference TRBV5-1 and TRBJ2-5 for the parts outside the CDR3, the full variable domain is KAGVTQTPRYLIKTRGQQVTLSCSPISGHRSVSWYQQTPGQGLQFLFEYFSETQRNKGNFPGRFSGRQFSNSRSEMNVSTLELGDSALYLCASSSRQGEETQYFGPGTRLLVL.

The rearrangement joins TRBV12-5 to TRBJ2-7; D unresolved. This CDR3 has 13 residues. Germline values: CDR1 LGHNT, CDR2 FRNRAP. V lost 8 bases to trimming and J lost 3 bases, with 14 bases between them. CDR3: CASRRHLDYEQYF. The DNA for the CDR3 is TGTGCTAGTAGAAGGCACCTAGACTACGAGCAGTACTTC.

The chain combines TRBV2 with TRBJ1-2, with D uncertain. Trimming left V 7 bases short and J 4 bases short, with 22 bases between. The CDR3 loop spans 16 amino acids. The germline gives CDR1 SNHLY, CDR2 FYNNEI. CDR3: CASKSLRPEDLYGYTF. The DNA of the CDR3 is TGTGCCAGCAAGTCCTTGCGACCGGAAGATCTCTATGGCTACACCTTC. The complete variable domain, with remaining parts taken from reference TRBV2 and TRBJ1-2, reads EPEVTQTPSHQVTQMGQEVILRCVPISNHLYFYWYRQILGQKVEFLVSFYNNEISEKSEIFDDQFSVERPDGSNFTLKIRSTKLEDSAMYFCASKSLRPEDLYGYTFGSGTRLTVV.

This clone occurred a few times. The rearrangement uses TRBV28 and TRBJ1-6, with D possibly being TRBD1 (5 bases). The CDR3 is 16 residues long. CDR1 and CDR2 (germline): MDHEN, SYDVKM. V was trimmed by 5 bases and J by 0 bases, leaving 11 bases between them. The CDR3 DNA follows: TGTGCCAGCAGTCTCAGACAGCTCTCCTATAATTCACCCCTCCACTTT. Amino acid sequence: CASSLRQLSYNSPLHF.